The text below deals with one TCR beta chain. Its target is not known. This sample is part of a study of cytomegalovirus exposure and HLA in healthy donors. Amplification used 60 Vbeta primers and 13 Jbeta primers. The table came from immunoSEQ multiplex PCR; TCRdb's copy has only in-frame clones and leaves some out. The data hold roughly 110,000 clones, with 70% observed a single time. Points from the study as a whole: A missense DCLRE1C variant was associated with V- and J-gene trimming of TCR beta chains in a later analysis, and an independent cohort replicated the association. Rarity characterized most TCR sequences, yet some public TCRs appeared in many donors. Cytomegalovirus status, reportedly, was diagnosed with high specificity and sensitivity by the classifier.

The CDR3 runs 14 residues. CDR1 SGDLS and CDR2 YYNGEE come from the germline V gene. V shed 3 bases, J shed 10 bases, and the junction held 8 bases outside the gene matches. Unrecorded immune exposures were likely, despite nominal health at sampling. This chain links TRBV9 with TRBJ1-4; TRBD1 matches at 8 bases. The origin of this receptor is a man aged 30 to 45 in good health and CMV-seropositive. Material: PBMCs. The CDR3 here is CASSDGTGLGKLFF. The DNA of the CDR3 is TGTGCCAGCAGCGACGGGACAGGATTAGGAAAACTGTTTTTT.